The entry that follows covers one T cell receptor beta chain sequence. Its antigen is unknown. Base quality data are lacking; no much larger clone is found one base away. The sample originates from a study of low-dose radiotherapy and immunotherapy resistance in tumors (dated by TCRdb to 2021 to 2024). For the study in its entirety: In Cohort 1, each fraction delivered 0.5 Gy every 2 weeks, and the prescribed total PTV dose was 6.5 Gy. In Cohort 2, 1 Gy per fraction was delivered every two weeks, for a total of 13 Gy over 26 weeks. Patients were given nivolumab as a 240 mg flat dose every two weeks and ipilimumab at 1 mg/kg every six weeks, with both drugs delivered intravenously. Randomization of trial participants into treatment groups was not performed. Aspirin 300 mg was taken orally once daily by patients for four cycles, starting on cycle 1 day 1. Eight patients were included in the translational analysis, namely three from the first dose cohort plus the first five from the second dose cohort. Cyclophosphamide 200 mg/m2 was given intravenously every two weeks, one day before each radiation and immunotherapy administration.

The sample's time point label, decoded: after trial treatment. Read against the paper, the sample's treatment or condition label means: LDRT plus nivolumab, ipilimumab, low-dose cyclophosphamide and aspirin (RACIN trial). Donors were enrolled in RACIN, a single-arm phase I dose-escalation trial combining nivolumab, ipilimumab, aspirin, low-dose cyclophosphamide and low-dose radiotherapy. To be eligible, a patient needed to have an advanced solid tumor that was TIL-negative. The sequencing machine was an Illumina HiSeq 2500. First-strand cDNA was synthesized using Superscript III and a set of TRAV- and TRBV-specific primers, so that both TCRalpha and TCRbeta chains were covered. TCRs were amplified with Phusion for roughly 20 PCR cycles, with a constant-region primer paired with the adapter attached to the V primers. Amplification of the isolated mRNA was done with the MessageAmp II aRNA Amplification Kit, which involved an approximately 15-hour in vitro transcription at 37 degrees C. mRNA for TCR sequencing was isolated with the Dynabeads mRNA DIRECT Purification Kit. A second 25-cycle Phusion PCR added indexed Illumina adapters, and products were purified with AMPure XP beads. As for the authors' bioinformatics: Using custom Perl scripts, TCR sequences encoding the same protein were pooled, out-of-frame sequences were removed, and the abundance of each clonotype was computed. The analysis excluded TCR sequences that were supported by just one read. Among the metrics used to describe the repertoires were Shannon entropy, Gini index, clonality, richness, and the frequency of TCRs shared between repertoires. TCRdb reprocessing: public reads trimmed at Q25 with fastp, clones called with MiXCR, in-frame beta chains kept. Records with the same CDR3 protein are collapsed into one entry carrying the most frequent genes and DNA. The V and J calls and clone size come from TCRdb's table, not from the authors' own analysis. The sample table holds tens of thousands of distinct CDR3 sequences, of which 49% were seen once. Of the sample, approximately 6% falls within the top ten clones.

The CDR3 goes from the cysteine to the phenylalanine over 15 residues. This entry keeps only the CDR3 DNA: 45 bases, framed from base 1. Looking up the germline V gene yields CDR1 SGDLS and CDR2 YYNGEE. Trimming costs V 0 bases and J 3 bases, and their ends lie 12 bases apart. Sequenced here: PBMCs, sampled after low-dose radiotherapy plus immunotherapy. The chain employs TRBV9 and TRBJ2-5; the D gene lacks a confident call. This clonotype was sampled from a male donor with gallbladder cancer. The DNA sequence is TGTGCCAGCAGCGTAGTCCCTACCGGAAAAGAGACCCAGTACTTC. The translation is CASSVVPTGKETQYF. Full variable domain (CDR3 extended with the reference TRBV9 and TRBJ2-5 proteins): DSGVTQTPKHLITATGQRVTLRCSPRSGDLSVYWYQQSLDQGLQFLIQYYNGEERAKGNILERFSAQQFPDLHSELNLSSLELGDSALYFCASSVVPTGKETQYFGPGTRLLVL.